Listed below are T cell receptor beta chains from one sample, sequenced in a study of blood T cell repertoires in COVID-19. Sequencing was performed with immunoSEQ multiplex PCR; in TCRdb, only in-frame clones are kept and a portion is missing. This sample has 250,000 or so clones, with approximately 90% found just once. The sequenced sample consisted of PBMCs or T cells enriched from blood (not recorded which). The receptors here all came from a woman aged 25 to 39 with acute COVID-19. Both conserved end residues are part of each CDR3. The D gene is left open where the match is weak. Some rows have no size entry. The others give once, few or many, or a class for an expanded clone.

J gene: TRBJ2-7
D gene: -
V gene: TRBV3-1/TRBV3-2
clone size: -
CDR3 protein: CASSQRYADEQYF
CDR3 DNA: TGTGCCAGCAGCCAACGGTACGCTGACGAGCAGTACTTC

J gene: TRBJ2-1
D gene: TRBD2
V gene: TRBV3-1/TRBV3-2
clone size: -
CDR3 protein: CASSPIAGAADEQFF
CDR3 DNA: TGTGCCAGCAGCCCTATAGCGGGAGCGGCCGATGAGCAGTTCTTC

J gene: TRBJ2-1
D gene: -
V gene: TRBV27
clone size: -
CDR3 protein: CASSLGGPYNEQFF
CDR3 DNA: TGTGCCAGCAGTTTGGGCGGGCCCTACAATGAGCAGTTCTTC

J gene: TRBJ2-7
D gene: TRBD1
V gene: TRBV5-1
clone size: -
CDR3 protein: CASSLEGQGRWGQYF
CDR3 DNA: TGCGCCAGCAGCTTGGAGGGACAGGGACGTTGGGGGCAGTACTTC

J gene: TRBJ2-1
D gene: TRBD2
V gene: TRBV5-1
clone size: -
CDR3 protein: CASSPSGSSYNEQFF
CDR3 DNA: TGCGCCAGCAGCCCGAGCGGGAGCTCCTACAATGAGCAGTTCTTC

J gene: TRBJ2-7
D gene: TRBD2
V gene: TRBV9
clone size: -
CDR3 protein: CASSTSGGSYEQYF
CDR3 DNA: TGTGCCAGCAGCACCTCCGGGGGGAGTTACGAGCAGTACTTC

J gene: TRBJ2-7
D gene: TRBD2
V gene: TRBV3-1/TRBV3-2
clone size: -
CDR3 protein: CASSQDLGTSGRQYF
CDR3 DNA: TGTGCCAGCAGCCAAGATCTAGGGACTAGCGGGAGGCAGTACTTC

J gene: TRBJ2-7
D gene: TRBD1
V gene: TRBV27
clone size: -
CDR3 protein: CASKPGTGSHEQYF
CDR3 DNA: TGTGCCAGTAAGCCTGGGACAGGGTCCCACGAGCAGTACTTC

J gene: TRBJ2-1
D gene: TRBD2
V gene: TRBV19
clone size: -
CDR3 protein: CASSASVGGDEQFF
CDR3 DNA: TGTGCCAGTAGTGCCAGTGTGGGAGGGGATGAGCAGTTCTTC

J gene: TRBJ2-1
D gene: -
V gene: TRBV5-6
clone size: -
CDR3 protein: CASSLDRAHKQFF
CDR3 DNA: TGTGCCAGCAGCTTGGACAGGGCCCATAAGCAGTTCTTC

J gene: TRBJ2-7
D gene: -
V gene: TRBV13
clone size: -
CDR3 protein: CASSSVSGDTYEQYF
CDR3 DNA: TGTGCCAGCAGCTCAGTCTCAGGGGATACCTACGAGCAGTACTTC

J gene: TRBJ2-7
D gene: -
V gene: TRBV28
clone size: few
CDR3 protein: CASSSPGSPHEQYF
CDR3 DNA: TGTGCCAGCAGTTCGCCGGGGAGTCCCCACGAGCAGTACTTC

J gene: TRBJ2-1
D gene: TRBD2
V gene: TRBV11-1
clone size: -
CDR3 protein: CASSSMTSGSEQFF
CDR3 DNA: TGTGCCAGCAGCTCGATGACTAGCGGGAGTGAGCAGTTCTTC

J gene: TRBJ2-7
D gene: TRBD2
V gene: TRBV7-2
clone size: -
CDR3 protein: CASSLGFPGLAGEQYF
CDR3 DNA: TGTGCCAGCAGCTTAGGATTCCCGGGACTAGCGGGGGAGCAGTACTTC

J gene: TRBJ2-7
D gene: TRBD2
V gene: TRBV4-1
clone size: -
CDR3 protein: CASSQDGTRDEQYF
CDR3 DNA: TGCGCCAGCAGCCAAGACGGGACTAGAGACGAGCAGTACTTC

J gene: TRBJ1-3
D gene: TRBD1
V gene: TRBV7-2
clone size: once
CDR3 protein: CASSLVTGAGNTIYF
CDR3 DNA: TGTGCCAGCAGCTTAGTCACAGGGGCTGGAAACACCATATATTTT

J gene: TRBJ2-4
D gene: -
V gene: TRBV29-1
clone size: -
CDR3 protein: CSVVSVNKNIQYF
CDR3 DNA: TGCAGCGTTGTTAGCGTAAACAAAAACATTCAGTACTTC